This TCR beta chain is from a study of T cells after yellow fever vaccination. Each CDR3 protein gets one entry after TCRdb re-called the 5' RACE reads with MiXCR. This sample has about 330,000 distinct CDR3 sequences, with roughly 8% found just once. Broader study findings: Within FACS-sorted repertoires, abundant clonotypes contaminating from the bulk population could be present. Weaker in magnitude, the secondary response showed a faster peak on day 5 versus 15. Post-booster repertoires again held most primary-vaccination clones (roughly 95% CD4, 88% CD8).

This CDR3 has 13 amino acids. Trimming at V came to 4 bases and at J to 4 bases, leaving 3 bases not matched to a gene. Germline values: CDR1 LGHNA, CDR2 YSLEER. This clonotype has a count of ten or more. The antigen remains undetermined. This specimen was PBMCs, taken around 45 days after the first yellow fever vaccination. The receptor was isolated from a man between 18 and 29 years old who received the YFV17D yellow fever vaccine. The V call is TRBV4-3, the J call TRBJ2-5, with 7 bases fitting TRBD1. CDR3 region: CASSPRTGETQYF. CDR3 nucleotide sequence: TGCGCCAGCAGCCCTCGGACAGGAGAGACCCAGTACTTC.